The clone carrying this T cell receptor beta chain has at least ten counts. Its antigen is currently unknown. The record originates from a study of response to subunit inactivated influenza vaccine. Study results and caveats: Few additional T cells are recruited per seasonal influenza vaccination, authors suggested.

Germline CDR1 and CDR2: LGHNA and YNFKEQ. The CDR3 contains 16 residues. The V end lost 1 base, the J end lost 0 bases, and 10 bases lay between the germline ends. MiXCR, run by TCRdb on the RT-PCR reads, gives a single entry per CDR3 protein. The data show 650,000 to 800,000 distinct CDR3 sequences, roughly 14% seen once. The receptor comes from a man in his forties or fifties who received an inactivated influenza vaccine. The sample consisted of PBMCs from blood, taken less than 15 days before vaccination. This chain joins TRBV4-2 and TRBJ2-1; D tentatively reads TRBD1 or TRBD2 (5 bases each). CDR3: CASSQVAGSSYNEQFF. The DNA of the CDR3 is TGTGCCAGCAGCCAAGTTGCAGGGAGCTCCTACAATGAGCAGTTCTTC.